This TCR beta chain was identified during a study of blood T cell repertoires in COVID-19. Germline assignment: CDR1 MGHRA and CDR2 YSYEKL. V shed 5 bases, J shed 4 bases, and the junction held 10 bases outside the gene matches. The CDR3 covers 16 residues. TCRdb's copy holds only in-frame clones and misses some; the assay was immunoSEQ multiplex PCR. There are approximately 18,000 clones in the sample; 90% to 95% occur only once, and around 6% lies in the top ten. In its sample, this clone was seen once. This clonotype originated in a human donor in a cohort sampled during active COVID-19. V is TRBV4-1 and J is TRBJ2-1; 8 positions match TRBD2. The sequenced sample consisted of peripheral blood. CDR3 bases: TGCGCCAGCAGCGCCGCTCGGGAGGGCCCGTACAATGAGCAGTTCTTC. Its protein product is CASSAAREGPYNEQFF.